The clone carrying this TCR beta chain was detected once. Its matching antigen is unknown. The germline gives CDR1 MNHNS, CDR2 SASEGT. The CDR3 is made up of 14 amino acids. The ends lost 3 bases at V and 4 bases at J; junction bases unmatched: 1. Vbeta (60) and Jbeta (13) primers were used in the PCR. Sequencing was performed with immunoSEQ multiplex PCR; in TCRdb, only in-frame clones are kept and a portion is missing. The data hold 150,000 to 180,000 clones, with under 85% observed a single time. The data were obtained in a study of cytomegalovirus exposure and HLA in healthy donors. In nominal health when sampled, donors likely had unrecorded immune exposures nonetheless. Study-level findings and limits: A later analysis found TCR association rates differed by HLA locus, highest for DRB1 and lowest for HLA-C.

This chain joins TRBV6-1 and TRBJ2-7; 12 positions match TRBD1. Sequencing was performed on PBMCs. The sequence derives from a man aged 18 to 30 in good health and CMV-seronegative. CDR3 nucleotides: TGTGCCAGCAGTGAGGGACAGGGGGCGTACGAGCAGTACGTC. Its protein is CASSEGQGAYEQYV.